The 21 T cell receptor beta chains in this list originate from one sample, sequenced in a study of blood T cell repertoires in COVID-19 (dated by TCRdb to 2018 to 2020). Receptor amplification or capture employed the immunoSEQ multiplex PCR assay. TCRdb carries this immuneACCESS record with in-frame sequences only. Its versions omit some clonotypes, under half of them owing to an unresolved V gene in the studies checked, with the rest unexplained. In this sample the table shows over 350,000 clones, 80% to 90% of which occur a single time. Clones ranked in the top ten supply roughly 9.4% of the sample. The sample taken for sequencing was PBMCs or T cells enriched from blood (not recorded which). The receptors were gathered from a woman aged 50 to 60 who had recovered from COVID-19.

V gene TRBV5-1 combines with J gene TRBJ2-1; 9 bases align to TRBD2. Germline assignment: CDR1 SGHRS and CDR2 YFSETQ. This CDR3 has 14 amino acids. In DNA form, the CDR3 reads TGCCCCCCCCGCGGCGGGGGGGCATACAATGAGCAGTTCTTC. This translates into CPPRGGGAYNEQFF.

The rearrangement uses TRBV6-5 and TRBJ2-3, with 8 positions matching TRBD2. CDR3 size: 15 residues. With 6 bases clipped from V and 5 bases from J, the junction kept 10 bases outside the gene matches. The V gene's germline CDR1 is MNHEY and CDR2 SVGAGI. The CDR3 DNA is TGTGCCAGCAGCCTCCTTAGCGGGGCGGGAGATACGCAGTATTTT. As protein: CASSLLSGAGDTQYF.

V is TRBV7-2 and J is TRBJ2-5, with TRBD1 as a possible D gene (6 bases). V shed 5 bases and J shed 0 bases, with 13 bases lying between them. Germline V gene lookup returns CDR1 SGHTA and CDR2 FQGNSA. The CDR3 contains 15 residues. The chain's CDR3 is CASSTHRVYQETQYF. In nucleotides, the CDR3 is TGTGCCAGCAGCACACACAGGGTGTACCAAGAGACCCAGTACTTC.

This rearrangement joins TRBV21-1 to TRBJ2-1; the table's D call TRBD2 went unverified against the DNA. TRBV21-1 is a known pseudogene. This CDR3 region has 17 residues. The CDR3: CASSKTSLGGKGNEQFF. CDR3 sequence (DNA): TGTGCCAGCAGCAAAACTTCCCTTGGAGGGAAGGGCAATGAGCAGTTCTTC.

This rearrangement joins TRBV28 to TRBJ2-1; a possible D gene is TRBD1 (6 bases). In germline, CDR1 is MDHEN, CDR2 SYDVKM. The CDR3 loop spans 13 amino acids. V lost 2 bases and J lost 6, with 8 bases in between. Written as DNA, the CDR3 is TGTGCCAGCAGTTTAGACAGGTTCAATGAGCAGTTCTTC. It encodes CASSLDRFNEQFF.

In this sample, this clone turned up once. CDR3 sequence reads: CASSSFRGEQFF. CDR3 DNA: TGTGCCAGCAGTTCCTTCAGGGGTGAGCAGTTCTTC. The V call is TRBV28, the J call TRBJ2-1; a weak D match, TRBD1 (6 bases). Trimming took off 4 bases at V and 9 bases at J, with 10 bases between the two ends. The CDR3 spans 12 residues. Germline V gene lookup returns CDR1 MDHEN and CDR2 SYDVKM.

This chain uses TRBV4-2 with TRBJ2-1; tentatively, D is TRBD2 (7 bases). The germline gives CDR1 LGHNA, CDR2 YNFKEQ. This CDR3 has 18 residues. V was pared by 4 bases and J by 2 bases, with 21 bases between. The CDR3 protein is CASSPRDSGGLAYNEQFF. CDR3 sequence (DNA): TGTGCCAGCAGCCCTCGAGATTCGGGGGGCCTTGCCTACAATGAGCAGTTCTTC.

The CDR3 DNA is TGTGCCAGCAGCTCTCAGGGCGGCTACACCTTC. Translated, it gives CASSSQGGYTF. The rearrangement uses TRBV3-1 (or the pseudogene TRBV3-2) and TRBJ1-2; D is possibly TRBD1 (5 bases). Germline V gene lookup returns CDR1 LGHDT and CDR2 YNNKEL (reference sequence). Trimming took 5 bases from V and 8 from J, leaving 9 bases between them. This CDR3 is 11 amino acids long.

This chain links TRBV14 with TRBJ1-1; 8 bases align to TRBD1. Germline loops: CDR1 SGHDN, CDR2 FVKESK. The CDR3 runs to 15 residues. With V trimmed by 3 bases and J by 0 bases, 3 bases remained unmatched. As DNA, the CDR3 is TGTGCCAGCAGCCACCGGACAGGGATGAACACTGAAGCTTTCTTT. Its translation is CASSHRTGMNTEAFF.

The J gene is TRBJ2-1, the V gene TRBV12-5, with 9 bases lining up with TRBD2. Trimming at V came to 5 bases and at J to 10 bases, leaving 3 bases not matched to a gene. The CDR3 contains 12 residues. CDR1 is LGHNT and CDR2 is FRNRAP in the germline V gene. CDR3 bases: TGTGCTAGTGGTACGAGCGGGGGGGAGCAGTTCTTC. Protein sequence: CASGTSGGEQFF.

The CDR3, as DNA: TGTGCCAGCAGTCCCGGCGGGGATGTTGGCACTGAAGCTTTCTTT. Translating it yields CASSPGGDVGTEAFF. The chain uses TRBV11-3 and TRBJ1-1; the D is unclear. V was clipped by 6 bases and J by 4 bases, with 18 bases between them. The CDR3 contains 15 residues. CDR1 is SGHNT and CDR2 is YENEEA in the germline V gene. Using reference TRBV11-3 and TRBJ1-1 for the parts outside the CDR3, the full variable domain is EAGVVQSPRYKIIEKKQPVAFWCNPISGHNTLYWYLQNLGQGPELLIRYENEEAVDDSQLPKDRFSAERLKGVDSTLKIQPAELGDSAVYLCASSPGGDVGTEAFFGQGTRLTVV.

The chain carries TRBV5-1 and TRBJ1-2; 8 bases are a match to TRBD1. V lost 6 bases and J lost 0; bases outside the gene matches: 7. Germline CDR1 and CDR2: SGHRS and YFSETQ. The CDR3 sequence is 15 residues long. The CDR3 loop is CASNTGGTSNYGYTF. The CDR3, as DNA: TGCGCCAGCAATACAGGGGGAACCTCTAACTATGGCTACACCTTC.

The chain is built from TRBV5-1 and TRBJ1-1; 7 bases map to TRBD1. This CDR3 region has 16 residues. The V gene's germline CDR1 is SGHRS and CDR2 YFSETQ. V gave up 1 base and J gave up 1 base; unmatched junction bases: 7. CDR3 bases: TGCGCCAGCAGCTTGCCAGAGACAGGGACGAACACTGAAGCTTTCTTT. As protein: CASSLPETGTNTEAFF.

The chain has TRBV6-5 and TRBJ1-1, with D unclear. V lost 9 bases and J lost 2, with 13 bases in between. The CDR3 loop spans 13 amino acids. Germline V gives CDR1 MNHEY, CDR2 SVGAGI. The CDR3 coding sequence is TGTGCCAGTAATTATCCGGGTAACACTGAAGCTTTCTTT. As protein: CASNYPGNTEAFF.

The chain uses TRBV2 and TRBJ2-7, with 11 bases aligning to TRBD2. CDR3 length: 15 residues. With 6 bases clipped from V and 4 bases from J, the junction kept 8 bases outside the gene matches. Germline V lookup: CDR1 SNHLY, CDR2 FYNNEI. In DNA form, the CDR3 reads TGTGCCAGCAGCGGTGGGACTAGCGGAGGATACGAGCAGTACTTC. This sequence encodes CASSGGTSGGYEQYF.

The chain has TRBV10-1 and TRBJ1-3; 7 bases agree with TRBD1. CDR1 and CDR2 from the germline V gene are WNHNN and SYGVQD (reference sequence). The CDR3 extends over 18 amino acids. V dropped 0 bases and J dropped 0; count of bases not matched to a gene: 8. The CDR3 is CASSESQQGEHSGNTIYF. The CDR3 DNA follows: TGCGCCAGCAGTGAGTCGCAGCAGGGGGAACACTCTGGAAACACCATATATTTT.

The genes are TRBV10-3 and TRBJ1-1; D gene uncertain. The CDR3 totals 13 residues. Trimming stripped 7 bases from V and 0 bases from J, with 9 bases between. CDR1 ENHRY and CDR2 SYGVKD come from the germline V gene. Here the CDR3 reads CAINPGMNTEAFF. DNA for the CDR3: TGTGCCATCAATCCGGGAATGAACACTGAAGCTTTCTTT.

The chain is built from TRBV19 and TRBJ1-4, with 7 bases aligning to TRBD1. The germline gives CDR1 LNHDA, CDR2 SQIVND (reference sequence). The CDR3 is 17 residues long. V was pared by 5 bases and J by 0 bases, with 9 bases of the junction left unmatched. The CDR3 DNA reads TGTGCCAGTAGTGGTGACAGGGTAACTGCAACTAATGAAAAACTGTTTTTT. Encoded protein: CASSGDRVTATNEKLFF.

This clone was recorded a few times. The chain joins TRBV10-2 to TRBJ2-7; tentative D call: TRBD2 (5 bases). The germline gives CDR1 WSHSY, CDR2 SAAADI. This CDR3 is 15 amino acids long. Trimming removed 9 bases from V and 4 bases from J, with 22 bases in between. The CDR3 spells CARPGESAKKYEQYF. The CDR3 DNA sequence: TGCGCCAGACCCGGGGAAAGCGCAAAGAAATACGAGCAGTACTTC.

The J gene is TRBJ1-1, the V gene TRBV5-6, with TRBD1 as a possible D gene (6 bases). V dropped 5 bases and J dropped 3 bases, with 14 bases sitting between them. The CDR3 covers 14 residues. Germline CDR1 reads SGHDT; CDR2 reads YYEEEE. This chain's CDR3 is CASRHGQKYTEAFF. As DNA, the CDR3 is TGTGCCAGCAGACACGGACAGAAATACACTGAAGCTTTCTTT.

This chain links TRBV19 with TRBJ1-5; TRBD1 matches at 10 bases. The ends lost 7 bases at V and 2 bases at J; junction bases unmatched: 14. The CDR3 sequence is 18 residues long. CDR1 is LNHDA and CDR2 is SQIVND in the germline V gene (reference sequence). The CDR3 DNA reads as TGTGCCAGTACAACGCGGACAGGGGGGTTCGTGGGCAATCAGCCCCAGCATTTT. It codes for CASTTRTGGFVGNQPQHF. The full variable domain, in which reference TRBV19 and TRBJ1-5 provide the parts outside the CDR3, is DGGITQSPKYLFRKEGQNVTLSCEQNLNHDAMYWYRQDPGQGLRLIYYSQIVNDFQKGDIAEGYSVSREKKESFPLTVTSAQKNPTAFYLCASTTRTGGFVGNQPQHFGDGTRLSIL.